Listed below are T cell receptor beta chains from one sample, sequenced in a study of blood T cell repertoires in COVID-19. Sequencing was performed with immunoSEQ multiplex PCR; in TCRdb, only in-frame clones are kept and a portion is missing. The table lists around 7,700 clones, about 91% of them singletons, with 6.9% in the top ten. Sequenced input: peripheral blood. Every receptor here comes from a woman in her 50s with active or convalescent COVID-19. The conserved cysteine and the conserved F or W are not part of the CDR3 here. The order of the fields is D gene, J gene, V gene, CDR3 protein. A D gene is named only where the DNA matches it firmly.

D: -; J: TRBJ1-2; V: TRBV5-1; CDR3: ASSLPGNYGYT
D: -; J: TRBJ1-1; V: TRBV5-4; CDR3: ASSFPSGNTEAF
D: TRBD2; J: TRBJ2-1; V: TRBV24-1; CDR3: ATSDLGTAGGRDEQF
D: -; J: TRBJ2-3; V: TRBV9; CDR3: ALHREPDTQY
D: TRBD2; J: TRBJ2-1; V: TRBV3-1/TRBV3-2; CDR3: ASSLSGTTYNEQF
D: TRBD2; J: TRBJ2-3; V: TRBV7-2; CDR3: ASRRSGSMSTDTQY
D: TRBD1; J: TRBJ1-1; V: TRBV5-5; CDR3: ASSLMDRGEAF
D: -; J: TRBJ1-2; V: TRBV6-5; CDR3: ASRTGGEYGYT
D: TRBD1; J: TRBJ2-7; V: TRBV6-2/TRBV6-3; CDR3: ASSYPGTGIYEQY
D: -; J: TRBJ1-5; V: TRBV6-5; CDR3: ASRQASNQPQH
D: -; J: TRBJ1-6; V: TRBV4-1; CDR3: ASSLAAGGSSYNSPLH
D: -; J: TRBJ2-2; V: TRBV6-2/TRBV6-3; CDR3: ASSYAGFGGELF
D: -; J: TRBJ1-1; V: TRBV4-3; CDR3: ASSQDTAGRTAF
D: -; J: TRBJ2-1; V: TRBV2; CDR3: ASSGGLQGHRF
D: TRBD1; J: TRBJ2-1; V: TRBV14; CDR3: ASGPLQGPYNEQF
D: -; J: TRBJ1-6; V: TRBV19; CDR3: ASRRGAKIWSPLH
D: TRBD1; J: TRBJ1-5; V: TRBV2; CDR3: ASRGGQGFYQPQH
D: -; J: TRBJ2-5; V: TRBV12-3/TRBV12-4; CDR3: ASRWTVSETQY
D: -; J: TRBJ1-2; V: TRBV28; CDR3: ASSFLVGGNGYT
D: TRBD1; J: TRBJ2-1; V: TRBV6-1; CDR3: ASRRTGGEGEQF
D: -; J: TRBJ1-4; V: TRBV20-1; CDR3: RNPGKLF
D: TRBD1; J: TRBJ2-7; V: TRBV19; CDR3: ATARRTGGGYEQY
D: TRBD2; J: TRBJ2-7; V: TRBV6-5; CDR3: ASSYGGSRYEQY
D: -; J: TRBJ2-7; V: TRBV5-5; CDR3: ASSPPSESYEQY
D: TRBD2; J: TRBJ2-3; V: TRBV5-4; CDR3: ASSSYTGTRWVNTQY
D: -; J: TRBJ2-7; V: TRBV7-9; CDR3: ASSAGGRSYEQY
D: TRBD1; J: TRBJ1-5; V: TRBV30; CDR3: AWDDRGLNNQPQH
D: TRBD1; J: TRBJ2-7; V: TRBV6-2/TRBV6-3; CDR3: ASSSGQGAVYEQY
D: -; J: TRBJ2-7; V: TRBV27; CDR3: AKDTVYEQY
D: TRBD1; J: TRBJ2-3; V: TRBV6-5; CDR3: ASSYSGTTGAVTQY
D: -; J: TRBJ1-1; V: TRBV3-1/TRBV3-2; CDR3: ASSLRGTEAF
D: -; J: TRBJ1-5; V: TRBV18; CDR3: ASSPGQTVQPQH
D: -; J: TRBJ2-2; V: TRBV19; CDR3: ASSIRGLGTGELF